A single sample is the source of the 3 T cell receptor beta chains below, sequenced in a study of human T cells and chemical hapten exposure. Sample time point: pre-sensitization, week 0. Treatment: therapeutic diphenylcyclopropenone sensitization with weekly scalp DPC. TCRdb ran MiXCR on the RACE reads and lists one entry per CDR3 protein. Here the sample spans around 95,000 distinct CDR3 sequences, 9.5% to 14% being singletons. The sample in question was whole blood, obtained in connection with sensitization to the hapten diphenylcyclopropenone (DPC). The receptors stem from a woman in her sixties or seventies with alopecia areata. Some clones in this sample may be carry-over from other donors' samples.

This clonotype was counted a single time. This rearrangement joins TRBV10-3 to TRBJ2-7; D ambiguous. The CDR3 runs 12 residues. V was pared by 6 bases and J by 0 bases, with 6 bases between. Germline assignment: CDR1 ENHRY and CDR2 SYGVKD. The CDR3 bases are TGTGCCATCAGCCCCGACTCCTACGAGCAGTACTTC. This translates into CAISPDSYEQYF.

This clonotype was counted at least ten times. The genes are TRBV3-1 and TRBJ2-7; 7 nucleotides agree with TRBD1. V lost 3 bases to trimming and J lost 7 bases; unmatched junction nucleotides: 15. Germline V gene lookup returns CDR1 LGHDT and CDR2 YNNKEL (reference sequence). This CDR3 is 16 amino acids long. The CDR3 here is CASSHTGTASWGEQYF. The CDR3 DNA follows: TGTGCCAGCAGCCACACAGGGACAGCGTCTTGGGGGGAGCAGTACTTC.

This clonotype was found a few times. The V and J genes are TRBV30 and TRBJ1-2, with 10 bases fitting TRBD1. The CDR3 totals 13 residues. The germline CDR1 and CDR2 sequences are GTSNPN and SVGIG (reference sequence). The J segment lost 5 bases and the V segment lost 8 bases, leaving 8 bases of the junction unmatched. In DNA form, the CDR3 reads TGTGCCAGGGACAGGGGCGGGGGATATGGCTACACCTTC. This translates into CARDRGGGYGYTF.